This TCR beta chain was recorded in a study of blood T cell repertoires in COVID-19. The CDR3 runs to 14 residues. CDR1 and CDR2 (germline): SNHLY, FYNNEI. Trimming removed 3 bases from V and 0 bases from J, with 9 bases in between. Method: immunoSEQ multiplex PCR; TCRdb's copy keeps in-frame clones and lacks some. The sample includes 20,000 or so clones, about 87% of them seen just once. This clonotype was sampled from a human donor in a cohort sampled during active COVID-19. V and J are TRBV2 and TRBJ2-7, with TRBD2 as a possible D gene (5 bases). Sequences were obtained from peripheral blood. In DNA, the CDR3 is TGTGCCAGCAGTGACGGGAAGATCTCCTACGAGCAGTACTTC. This sequence encodes CASSDGKISYEQYF.